This passage covers 8 T cell receptor beta chains from one sample sequenced in a study of control samples from healthy donors and cancer patients. Here immunoSEQ multiplex PCR was the method, and the copy in TCRdb shows in-frame clones only, minus some. The table has 110,000 to 150,000 clones, around nine tenths seen once. The material sequenced was blood. Source of these receptors: a man between 25 and 39 years old in good health.

V is TRBV7-3 and J is TRBJ2-3, with D possibly called TRBD1 or TRBD2 (5 bases each). This CDR3 has 14 amino acids. CDR1 is SGHTA, CDR2 FQGTGA, per germline. The V end was cut by 4 bases, the J end by 2 bases, with 10 bases between. The CDR3 spells CASSSGTSTDTQYF. The DNA of the CDR3 is TGTGCCAGCAGCTCAGGGACCTCCACAGATACGCAGTATTTT. Full variable domain (rest looked up from reference TRBV7-3 and TRBJ2-3): GAGVSQTPSNKVTEKGKYVELRCDPISGHTALYWYRQSLGQGPEFLIYFQGTGAADDSGLPNDRFFAVRPEGSVSTLKIQRTERGDSAVYLCASSSGTSTDTQYFGPGTRLTVL.

CDR3 in amino acids: CASSQLGGSSKEKLFF. As DNA, the CDR3 is TGTGCCAGCAGCCAACTTGGTGGAAGCTCCAAAGAAAAACTGTTTTTT. This sequence joins TRBV14 and TRBJ1-4; D is unclear. From germline, CDR1 is SGHDN and CDR2 FVKESK. The CDR3 has 16 amino acids. Trimming removed 2 bases from V and 8 bases from J, with 18 bases in between.

V and J are TRBV5-4 and TRBJ2-1, with 13 bases identical to TRBD2. Trimming took 3 bases from V and 0 from J; bases not matched to a gene: 9. Germline-derived CDR1 and CDR2 are SGHNT and YYREEE (reference sequence). The CDR3 loop spans 19 amino acids. The DNA of the CDR3 is TGTGCCAGCAGCTGGACTAGCGGGGGCCCCCCCGGCTCCTACAATGAGCAGTTCTTC. The encoded protein is CASSWTSGGPPGSYNEQFF.

The chain employs TRBV29-1 and TRBJ2-2; TRBD1 matches at 7 bases. CDR1 SQVTM and CDR2 ANQGSEA come from the germline V gene. V shed 4 bases, J shed 1 base, and the junction held 9 bases outside the gene matches. CDR3 length equals 16 residues. The chain's CDR3 is CSVGSSGQMNTGELFF. CDR3 in DNA: TGCAGCGTTGGGTCCTCGGGACAGATGAACACCGGGGAGCTGTTTTTT.

The chain has TRBV25-1 and TRBJ2-7, with TRBD1 identical over 7 bases. The CDR3 covers 17 residues. Per the germline V gene, CDR1 is MGHDK and CDR2 is SYGVNS. Trimming took 7 bases from V and 0 from J; bases not matched to a gene: 15. CDR3 coding DNA: TGTGCCAGCACCGCCGCAGAAGGGGGCCGGAACTCCTACGAGCAGTACTTC. It is translated as CASTAAEGGRNSYEQYF.

The CDR3 region is CASSKVGTGGGYEQYF. The CDR3 DNA reads TGTGCCAGCAGCAAAGTCGGGACAGGGGGTGGCTACGAGCAGTACTTC. The rearrangement uses TRBV21-1 and TRBJ2-7; the table's D call of TRBD1 was not tested on the DNA. TRBV21-1 is a listed pseudogene. This CDR3 comprises 16 residues.

DNA of the CDR3: TGTGCCATCAGAGGGGACAGCTCTTCACCCCTCCACTTT. Translated, it gives CAIRGDSSSPLHF. The chain carries TRBV10-3 and TRBJ1-6; TRBD1 aligns across 7 bases. The length of the CDR3 is 13 residues. Per the germline V gene, CDR1 is ENHRY and CDR2 is SYGVKD. Trimming cost V 6 bases and J 9 bases; bases outside gene matches: 5.

The chain is built from TRBV9 and TRBJ2-3, with a possible D match to TRBD2 (6 bases). The V gene's germline CDR1 is SGDLS and CDR2 YYNGEE. The CDR3 runs to 17 residues. V lost 2 bases and J lost 5, with 21 bases in between. The CDR3 nucleotides are TGTGCCAGCAGCGTCCATGGGCGGGACTCGGGTAAAGATACGCAGTATTTT. Protein sequence: CASSVHGRDSGKDTQYF.